This T cell receptor (beta chain) originates from a study of T cell responses to AZD1222 COVID-19 vaccine. Findings and caveats of the study: It should be noted that donors were predominantly white British and more often female, and clonal diversity was possibly underestimated. In the spike-specific TCR repertoire, nearly half reportedly target unmutated variant regions. Spike-specific TCR depth and breadth grew after two AZD1222 doses.

Here immunoSEQ multiplex PCR was the method, and the copy in TCRdb shows in-frame clones only, minus some. This sample has about 150,000 clones, with over 85% found just once. CDR1 SGHNT and CDR2 YENEEA come from the germline V gene. V dropped 5 bases and J dropped 11; count of bases not matched to a gene: 11. The CDR3 extends over 15 amino acids. In this sample, this clone turned up a few times. The antigen remains undetermined. Pooled samples include second doses given at about 4 or 12 weeks. Here the sequenced sample was peripheral blood, taken 28 days after the second AZD1222 dose. The chain combines TRBV11-3 with TRBJ1-6; 8 nucleotides agree with TRBD1. The TCR originated in an adult who received the AZD1222 COVID-19 vaccine. The CDR3 nucleotides are TGTGCCAGCAGCGGGCCGGGACAGGCGTATCCACCCCTCCACTTT. Translated, it gives CASSGPGQAYPPLHF.